Each of the 21 T cell receptor beta chains below was sequenced from the same sample in a study of T cells in Graves' hyperthyroidism and ophthalmopathy. It was RNA transcripts that yielded the amplified TCR beta CDR3 regions. Carried out on the TCR CDR3, a first-round RT-PCR used the HTBI primer set. TCRdb reanalysed the multiplex PCR reads using MiXCR and keeps one entry per CDR3 protein. The sample lists under 350,000 distinct CDR3 sequences; 13% were seen once. Sequenced: blood. These receptor sequences come from a woman aged 25 to 39 with Graves' hyperthyroidism that later progressed to Graves' ophthalmopathy.

The sample holds many counts of this clonotype. The V and J genes are TRBV30 and TRBJ2-5, with 9 bases lining up with TRBD1. The junction had 10 bases not matched to a gene; V was cut back by 4 bases and J by 7 bases. This CDR3 contains 14 residues. Germline assignment: CDR1 GTSNPN and CDR2 SVGIG (reference sequence). The CDR3 DNA reads as TGTGCCTGGACGCCCCGGGACAGGGCCGGGACCCAGTACTTC. Translation gives CAWTPRDRAGTQYF.

This clonotype has a count of ten or more. The chain employs TRBV24-1 and TRBJ1-1; maybe TRBD1 (5 bases). Germline assignment: CDR1 KGHDR and CDR2 SFDVKD. V gave up 4 bases and J gave up 1 base, with 12 bases separating them. This CDR3 is built from 15 residues. The CDR3: CATSDSGRGNTEAFF. The CDR3 bases are TGTGCCACCAGTGACAGCGGGAGGGGGAACACTGAAGCTTTCTTT.

The sample holds many counts of this clonotype. The rearrangement joins TRBV5-6 to TRBJ2-5; D call uncertain. This CDR3 is 14 amino acids long. V was shortened by 0 bases and J by 4 bases, with 10 bases between the two germline ends. Germline assignment: CDR1 SGHDT and CDR2 YYEEEE. The CDR3 DNA follows: TGTGCCAGCAGCTTGGGTTGGGGAAGAGAGACCCAGTACTTC. It is translated as CASSLGWGRETQYF.

This clonotype was seen at least ten times. The gene calls are TRBV5-1 and TRBJ1-1; a weak D match, TRBD1 (5 bases). This CDR3 spans 14 amino acids. The ends were cut back, 1 base at V and 1 base at J, with 8 bases in the middle. Germline V gene sequence: CDR1 SGHRS, CDR2 YFSETQ. This CDR3 is CASSLWGENTEAFF. As DNA, the CDR3 is TGCGCCAGCAGCTTGTGGGGCGAGAACACTGAAGCTTTCTTT.

This clonotype was picked up many times. This rearrangement joins TRBV18 to TRBJ1-2, with 9 bases aligning to TRBD1. This CDR3 comprises 18 residues. CDR1 and CDR2 from the germline V gene are KGHSH and LQKENI. V lost 0 bases and J lost 8; bases outside the gene matches: 16. The CDR3 region has the DNA TGTGCCAGCTCACCACCGGAGGGGACAGGGTCCCTAGTTGACGGCTACACCTTC. This encodes CASSPPEGTGSLVDGYTF. The full variable domain, in which reference TRBV18 and TRBJ1-2 provide the parts outside the CDR3, is NAGVMQNPRHLVRRRGQEARLRCSPMKGHSHVYWYRQLPEEGLKFMVYLQKENIIDESGMPKERFSAEFPKEGPSILRIQQVVRGDSAAYFCASSPPEGTGSLVDGYTFGSGTRLTVV.

Only a few counts were recorded for this clonotype. The chain couples TRBV6-2 or TRBV6-3 to TRBJ1-1; D gene unclear. The germline V and J ends were trimmed by 2 bases and 3 bases, with 10 bases remaining between them. The V gene's germline CDR1 is MNHEY and CDR2 SVGEGT. The CDR3 runs 14 residues. The CDR3 DNA reads as TGTGCCAGCAGTTACGAAGACACCTACACTGAAGCTTTCTTT. Protein: CASSYEDTYTEAFF.

This clonotype was observed at least ten times. This chain uses TRBV19 with TRBJ1-2, with D possibly TRBD1 on 6 matching bases. The CDR3 has 14 amino acids. Trimming left V 3 bases short and J 4 bases short, with 12 bases between. Per the germline V gene, CDR1 is LNHDA and CDR2 is SQIVND (reference sequence). For the CDR3, the DNA is TGTGCCAGTAGTATCTCCAAGGACAGCTATGGCTACACCTTC. This gives the protein CASSISKDSYGYTF.

Note on this clonotype: One end of the junction is discordant with germline, which a read error may explain. V usage is TRBV7-7 and J usage is TRBJ2-3, with D uncertain. The V gene's germline CDR1 is SSHAT and CDR2 FNYEAQ (reference sequence). The CDR3 length is 15 residues. The DNA of the CDR3 is TGTGCTAGCAGCTTATCGCCGCGGTTCACAGATACGCAGTATTTT. Its translation is CASSLSPRFTDTQYF. Variable domain in full (rest from reference TRBV7-7 and TRBJ2-3): GAGVSQSPRYKVTKRGQDVTLRCDPISSHATLYWYQQALGQGPEFLTYFNYEAQPDKSGLPSDRFSAERPEGSISTLTIQRTEQRDSAMYRCASSLSPRFTDTQYFGPGTRLTVL.

This clonotype was counted ten times or more. V is TRBV20-1 and J is TRBJ2-3; 7 bases fit TRBD2. Germline CDR1 is DFQATT and CDR2 is SNEGSKA (reference sequence). V was clipped by 1 base and J by 3 bases; unmatched bases: 1. The CDR3 sequence is 13 residues long. CDR3 DNA sequence: TGCAGTGCTAGAGGTAGCGGGACAGATACGCAGTATTTT. The encoded protein is CSARGSGTDTQYF.

This clonotype was counted many times. This sequence joins TRBV7-2 and TRBJ1-5; D is unclear. Germline V gene lookup returns CDR1 SGHTA and CDR2 FQGNSA. The CDR3 runs to 13 residues. Between the trimmed V and J ends, which lost 1 base and 1 base, there was a span of 2 bases. Here the CDR3 DNA reads TGTGCCAGCAGCTTAGAGAGCAATCAGCCCCAGCATTTT. Its translation: CASSLESNQPQHF.

This clonotype was found a few times. The chain has TRBV4-3 and TRBJ1-1, with unresolved D. CDR3 length: 18 residues. The V end lost 0 bases, the J end lost 3 bases, and 20 bases lay between the germline ends. Germline V gene data show CDR1 as LGHNA and CDR2 as YSLEER. CDR3 sequence: CASSQEFGLLEWYTEAFF. The CDR3 DNA is TGCGCCAGCAGCCAAGAGTTCGGACTCCTGGAATGGTACACTGAAGCTTTCTTT.

The V and J genes are TRBV10-3 and TRBJ1-1; 9 positions agree with TRBD1. This CDR3 is built from 13 residues. CDR1 and CDR2 from the germline V gene are ENHRY and SYGVKD. The J segment lost 9 bases and the V segment lost 6 bases, leaving 8 bases of the junction unmatched. The CDR3 region has the DNA TGTGCCATCAGCGACAGGGGGTACGGTCAAGCTTTCTTT. Amino acids: CAISDRGYGQAFF.

This clonotype was recorded many times. The chain uses TRBV7-2 and TRBJ2-7; 7 nucleotides agree with TRBD1. Germline V gene lookup returns CDR1 SGHTA and CDR2 FQGNSA. V shed 6 bases, J shed 3 bases, and the junction held 8 bases outside the gene matches. The CDR3 covers 14 residues. The CDR3 loop reads CASSLRQGGYEQYF. CDR3 sequence (DNA): TGTGCCAGCAGTTTACGACAGGGTGGCTACGAGCAGTACTTC.

The V and J genes are TRBV7-6 and TRBJ1-5; D is unresolved. CDR1 is SGHVS and CDR2 is FNYEAQ in the germline V gene. V gave up 5 bases and J gave up 0 bases, with 35 bases separating them. The CDR3 is 23 amino acids. As DNA, the CDR3 is TGTGCCAGCAGCACCTATAGCGGGAGGGCCCTCAAGCAGGTTTGCTATAGCAATCAGCCCCAGCATTTT. It is translated as CASSTYSGRALKQVCYSNQPQHF.

This clonotype was seen many times. The chain uses TRBV18 and TRBJ1-2; 8 bases map to TRBD1. J was trimmed by 3 bases and V by 6 bases; bases with no gene match: 3. Germline V gene data show CDR1 as KGHSH and CDR2 as LQKENI. The CDR3 has 13 amino acids. In DNA, the CDR3 is TGTGCCAGCTCGTCGGGACAGGACTATGGCTACACCTTC. This translates into CASSSGQDYGYTF.

This clonotype has at least ten counts. The chain recombines TRBV3-1 with TRBJ2-1; D gene ambiguous. V was clipped by 1 base and J by 4 bases, with 11 bases between them. The CDR3 runs to 15 residues. Per germline, CDR1 LGHDT and CDR2 YNNKEL (reference sequence). CDR3 in DNA: TGTGCCAGCAGCCAAGGTTCTACGGAATACAATGAGCAGTTCTTC. It encodes CASSQGSTEYNEQFF.

As regards this clonotype: At one end the junction does not follow the germline gene, possibly because of a read error. The rearrangement links TRBV27 to TRBJ2-2, with D possibly matching TRBD1 (6 bases). This CDR3 comprises 15 residues. The germline V gene has CDR1 MNHEY and CDR2 SMNVEV (reference sequence). The CDR3 loop reads CAISSQGWYTGELFF. CDR3 nucleotides: TGTGCCATCAGTTCTCAGGGGTGGTACACCGGGGAGCTGTTTTTT.

This clonotype occurred a few times. The chain employs TRBV5-1 and TRBJ2-5, with TRBD2 identical over 9 bases. After removal of 4 bases from V and 3 bases from J, the junction contained 10 bases not matched to a gene. There are 16 residues in the CDR3. The V gene's germline CDR1 is SGHRS and CDR2 YFSETQ. CDR3 in amino acids: CASSVQTLAGKETQYF. In nucleotides, the CDR3 is TGCGCCAGCAGCGTGCAAACTCTAGCGGGGAAAGAGACCCAGTACTTC.

This clonotype was seen ten or more times. V gene TRBV2 combines with J gene TRBJ2-5, with D maybe TRBD2 (6 bases). Trimming took off 6 bases at V and 2 bases at J, with 13 bases between the two ends. This CDR3 has 14 residues. The germline V gene encodes CDR1 SNHLY and CDR2 FYNNEI. The CDR3 is CASSASSGQETQYF. Here the CDR3 DNA reads TGTGCCAGCAGCGCGAGTAGCGGTCAAGAGACCCAGTACTTC.

This clonotype was counted many times. The chain carries TRBV28 and TRBJ1-5; unclear D gene. This CDR3 is 14 amino acids long. Germline V gives CDR1 MDHEN, CDR2 SYDVKM. The V gene lost 7 bases and the J gene lost 6 bases, with 16 bases spanning the gap. The CDR3 is CASIPVSNFQPQHF. The CDR3 DNA follows: TGTGCCAGCATCCCTGTGAGCAACTTTCAGCCCCAGCATTTT.

Ten or more counts support this clonotype. J is TRBJ2-1 and V is TRBV2; TRBD1 or TRBD2 may be the D gene (6 bases each). The CDR3 is 15 amino acids. V was trimmed by 6 bases and J by 8 bases, leaving 20 bases between them. Germline CDR1 SNHLY, CDR2 FYNNEI. The CDR3 reads CASSPFSGRGDEQFF. Written as DNA, the CDR3 is TGTGCCAGCAGCCCCTTTAGCGGTAGGGGGGATGAGCAGTTCTTC.